What follows are 32 T cell receptor beta chains derived from one specimen sequenced in a study of post-analysis software for immune sequencing data. Their antigens are not known. Whole-study results and caveats: Elevated frequency relative to controls characterized roughly 5 TRBV segments in patients, TRBV5-6, TRBV5-1 and TRBV20-1 among them.

Unique molecular identifiers were present in the TCR beta cDNA libraries. TCRdb re-called the PCR reads with MiXCR, one entry per CDR3 protein. The sample shows some 500,000 distinct CDR3 sequences, nearly 45% of them seen only once. The specimen was blood. The receptors were sampled from a girl under 18 with multiple sclerosis.

CDR3 loop: CASLLGEGSMNTEAFF. The DNA of the CDR3 is TGCGCCAGCCTCCTAGGGGAGGGATCCATGAACACTGAAGCTTTCTTT. The chain is built from TRBV10-2 and TRBJ1-1, with TRBD1 as a possible D gene (5 bases). Germline V gene lookup returns CDR1 WSHSY and CDR2 SAAADI. The CDR3 runs 16 residues. V dropped 8 bases and J dropped 0 bases, with 19 bases sitting between them.

The chain joins TRBV12-3 or TRBV12-4 to TRBJ1-6; possibly TRBD1 for D (6 bases). The CDR3 length is 14 residues. V lost 1 base and J 6 bases, leaving 7 bases between the germline ends. The chain's CDR3 is CASSLVGANSPLHF. CDR3 in DNA: TGTGCCAGCAGTTTAGTGGGGGCTAATTCACCCCTCCACTTT.

This clonotype showed up many times. One end of the junction is discordant with germline, which a read error may explain. J is TRBJ2-5 and V is TRBV29-1, with 7 bases matching TRBD2. The CDR3 runs 12 residues. The germline V gene encodes CDR1 SQVTM and CDR2 ANQGSEA. The CDR3, as DNA: TGCAGCGGACTAGCCCACCAGGAGACCCAGTACTTC. This encodes CSGLAHQETQYF.

The chain combines TRBV11-2 with TRBJ2-3, with D hard to call. The CDR3 has 11 amino acids. V lost 4 bases and J lost 8, with 7 bases in between. Germline CDR1 is SGHAT and CDR2 is FQNNGV. The CDR3 DNA reads as TGTGCCAGCAGCTCATGGAGTACGCAGTATTTT. It yields the protein CASSSWSTQYF.

This clonotype was detected many times. The rearrangement uses TRBV28 and TRBJ2-7; no clear D gene. V lost 3 bases and J 2 bases, leaving 14 bases between the germline ends. Germline CDR1 is MDHEN and CDR2 is SYDVKM. This CDR3 comprises 15 residues. The CDR3 nucleotides are TGTGCCAGCAGTTTCCCCAGACGGACCCCCTACGAGCAGTACTTC. Its protein product is CASSFPRRTPYEQYF. Together with reference TRBV28 and TRBJ2-7, the CDR3 gives the full variable domain: DVKVTQSSRYLVKRTGEKVFLECVQDMDHENMFWYRQDPGLGLRLIYFSYDVKMKEKGDIPEGYSVSREKKERFSLILESASTNQTSMYLCASSFPRRTPYEQYFGPGTRLTVT.

This clonotype was counted only a few times. The chain recombines TRBV20-1 with TRBJ2-7; D perhaps matches TRBD1 (5 bases). The CDR3 covers 13 residues. Looked up from germline, CDR1 is DFQATT and CDR2 is SNEGSKA (reference sequence). V lost 0 bases, J lost 2 bases, and 8 bases lay in between. CDR3 sequence reads: CSARESGTYEQYF. Here the CDR3 DNA reads TGCAGTGCTAGAGAGTCAGGGACCTACGAGCAGTACTTC.

The rearrangement links TRBV7-9 to TRBJ1-5; 7 bases fit TRBD1. Germline-derived CDR1 and CDR2 are SEHNR and FQNEAQ (reference sequence). Germline trimming cut 4 bases from V and 5 bases from J; bases unmatched to any gene: 5. This CDR3 is built from 14 residues. CDR3 nucleotides: TGTGCCAGCAGCTCACGGGACAGAGATCAGCCCCAGCATTTT. It translates to CASSSRDRDQPQHF.

The sample holds a few counts of this clonotype. The chain combines TRBV5-6 with TRBJ2-3, with 9 bases aligning to TRBD2. Germline loops: CDR1 SGHDT, CDR2 YYEEEE. V was pared by 2 bases and J by 2 bases, with 9 bases of the junction left unmatched. This CDR3 spans 17 amino acids. The CDR3 bases are TGTGCCAGCAGCTTAAACGGTCTAGCGGGATTCACAGATACGCAGTATTTT. Protein product: CASSLNGLAGFTDTQYF.

The chain couples TRBV7-2 to TRBJ2-1; TRBD2 agrees at 7 bases. V lost 0 bases, J lost 6 bases, and 5 bases stayed unmatched. The length of the CDR3 is 15 residues. Per germline, CDR1 SGHTA and CDR2 FQGNSA. CDR3 nucleotide sequence: TGTGCCAGCAGCTTAGCGGGAGGGCCGGTCAATGAGCAGTTCTTC. Encoded protein: CASSLAGGPVNEQFF.

The rearrangement links TRBV5-1 to TRBJ1-4; 7 bases are a match to TRBD1. The CDR3 runs to 16 residues. The trim removed 4 bases at V and 6 bases at J, leaving 12 bases unmatched. Germline CDR1 and CDR2: SGHRS and YFSETQ. Written as DNA, the CDR3 is TGCGCCAGCAGCACGTCCGCGGGACAGTCTTATGAAAAACTGTTTTTT. This sequence encodes CASSTSAGQSYEKLFF. Full variable domain (missing parts from reference TRBV5-1 and TRBJ1-4): KAGVTQTPRYLIKTRGQQVTLSCSPISGHRSVSWYQQTPGQGLQFLFEYFSETQRNKGNFPGRFSGRQFSNSRSEMNVSTLELGDSALYLCASSTSAGQSYEKLFFGSGTQLSVL.

The V call is TRBV20-1, the J call TRBJ2-7, with D hard to call. Trimming shortened V by 0 bases and J by 2 bases, and 2 bases separated the two germline ends. CDR3 length: 11 residues. Per the germline V gene, CDR1 is DFQATT and CDR2 is SNEGSKA (reference sequence). The CDR3 loop is CSAREAYEQYF. CDR3 DNA: TGCAGTGCTAGAGAAGCCTACGAGCAGTACTTC.

This rearrangement joins TRBV10-3 to TRBJ2-5; 14 bases map to TRBD2. Germline assignment: CDR1 ENHRY and CDR2 SYGVKD. The CDR3 is made up of 17 amino acids. Trimming removed 2 bases from V and 13 bases from J; junction bases left unmatched: 15. The DNA for the CDR3 is TGTGCCATCAGTGAGCAGCGACCGGGACTAGCGGGAGTCGGTTGGTACTTC. It translates to CAISEQRPGLAGVGWYF.

This sequence joins TRBV5-6 and TRBJ1-2; no reliable D call. The CDR3 is 14 residues long. Germline CDR1 and CDR2: SGHDT and YYEEEE. V gave up 2 bases and J gave up 4 bases, with 12 bases separating them. The CDR3 is CASSFGSTTYGYTF. CDR3 sequence (DNA): TGTGCCAGCAGCTTCGGCAGCACTACCTATGGCTACACCTTC. Variable domain in full (rest from reference TRBV5-6 and TRBJ1-2): DAGVTQSPTHLIKTRGQQVTLRCSPKSGHDTVSWYQQALGQGPQFIFQYYEEEERQRGNFPDRFSGHQFPNYSSELNVNALLLGDSALYLCASSFGSTTYGYTFGSGTRLTVV.

The V gene is TRBV4-3, the J gene TRBJ2-7; no clear D. Per the germline V gene, CDR1 is LGHNA and CDR2 is YSLEER. The V and J ends lost 0 bases and 9 bases respectively, with 15 bases between them. The CDR3 runs 14 residues. This CDR3 reads CASSQDNTVIWQYF. CDR3 bases: TGCGCCAGCAGCCAAGATAACACTGTGATATGGCAGTACTTC.

This clonotype was found a few times. CDR3 protein: CASSPGTDDQPQHF. The CDR3 DNA follows: TGCGCCAGCAGCCCGGGGACGGATGATCAGCCCCAGCATTTT. This chain links TRBV5-1 with TRBJ1-5, with D possibly being TRBD1 (5 bases). CDR3 length: 14 residues. The germline gives CDR1 SGHRS, CDR2 YFSETQ. Trimming stripped 4 bases from V and 5 bases from J, with 13 bases between. Full variable domain (rest looked up from reference TRBV5-1 and TRBJ1-5): KAGVTQTPRYLIKTRGQQVTLSCSPISGHRSVSWYQQTPGQGLQFLFEYFSETQRNKGNFPGRFSGRQFSNSRSEMNVSTLELGDSALYLCASSPGTDDQPQHFGDGTRLSIL.

For this clonotype: Its ends do not fully match the called genes, so a read error is possible. DNA of the CDR3: TGCGCCAGCAGCCAAGACGGTAACGATGGCTACACCTTC. This gives the protein CASSQDGNDGYTF. The chain is built from TRBV5-1 and TRBJ1-2; no clear D gene. The CDR3 loop spans 13 amino acids. Germline V gene data show CDR1 as SGHRS and CDR2 as YFSETQ.

This clonotype was seen only a few times. The V gene is TRBV7-6, the J gene TRBJ2-1; no firm D call. This CDR3 comprises 13 residues. Germline CDR1 is SGHVS and CDR2 is FNYEAQ. V gave up 4 bases and J gave up 7 bases, with 11 bases separating them. CDR3 DNA sequence: TGTGCCAGCAGCTCCCCGCAGAGGAATGAGCAGTTCTTC. Translating it yields CASSSPQRNEQFF.

The chain carries TRBV20-1 and TRBJ2-3; 8 bases agree with TRBD2. In germline, CDR1 is DFQATT, CDR2 SNEGSKA (reference sequence). The CDR3 has 15 amino acids. The J segment lost 2 bases and the V segment lost 6 bases, leaving 10 bases of the junction unmatched. CDR3 DNA sequence: TGCAGTGCCGGCGGGGAGCGGGAGCTCACAGATACGCAGTATTTT. It codes for CSAGGERELTDTQYF.

The rearrangement joins TRBV20-1 to TRBJ2-5, with D perhaps matching TRBD1 (5 bases). The DNA end lines up better with TRBJ2-7; the J call may be wrong. CDR1 is DFQATT and CDR2 is SNEGSKA in the germline V gene (reference sequence). The CDR3 sequence is 13 residues long. CDR3 in amino acids: CSANGASVYEQYF. In nucleotides, the CDR3 is TGCAGTGCTAATGGGGCTAGTGTGTACGAGCAGTACTTC.

The V call is TRBV19, the J call TRBJ1-5; 8 nucleotides align to TRBD1. V lost 2 bases, J lost 4 bases, and 10 bases stayed unmatched. The CDR3 loop spans 17 amino acids. Germline lookup yields CDR1 LNHDA and CDR2 SQIVND (reference sequence). The CDR3 sequence is CASSIRQGASMNQPQHF. DNA of the CDR3: TGTGCCAGTAGTATAAGGCAGGGGGCCAGTATGAATCAGCCCCAGCATTTT.

The CDR3 DNA reads as TGTGCCAGCAGCCAAGATGGGGATCCAGATACGCAGTATTTT. It encodes CASSQDGDPDTQYF. This chain links TRBV4-2 with TRBJ2-3; D gene ambiguous. Germline assignment: CDR1 LGHNA and CDR2 YNFKEQ. V lost 0 bases and J lost 4, with 8 bases in between. CDR3 length equals 14 residues.

The chain has TRBV20-1 and TRBJ2-5; the D call may be TRBD1 or TRBD2 (5 bases each). The CDR3 is 11 amino acids. The germline V and J ends were trimmed by 3 bases and 5 bases, with 7 bases remaining between them. Germline V gives CDR1 DFQATT, CDR2 SNEGSKA (reference sequence). The chain's CDR3 is CSARGTETQYF. CDR3 nucleotides: TGCAGTGCTAGGGGGACGGAGACCCAGTACTTC.

This clonotype was seen only a few times. V gene TRBV28 combines with J gene TRBJ2-5, with 8 bases lining up with TRBD1. After removal of 3 bases from V and 4 bases from J, the junction contained 7 bases not matched to a gene. The germline V gene has CDR1 MDHEN and CDR2 SYDVKM. This CDR3 is built from 15 residues. The chain's CDR3 is CASSFTDRETETQYF. CDR3 nucleotide sequence: TGTGCCAGCAGTTTTACGGACAGGGAAACAGAGACCCAGTACTTC.

This rearrangement joins TRBV29-1 to TRBJ2-2, with no clear D. This CDR3 comprises 14 residues. V lost 0 bases and J 4 bases, leaving 9 bases between the germline ends. The germline gives CDR1 SQVTM, CDR2 ANQGSEA. The CDR3 loop is CSVEDRGATGELFF. The CDR3 DNA reads TGCAGCGTTGAAGATCGCGGAGCCACCGGGGAGCTGTTTTTT.

Comments on this clonotype: The junction differs from germline at one of its ends, possibly a read error. The J gene is TRBJ2-3, the V gene TRBV12-3 or TRBV12-4; 11 bases are shared with TRBD2. This CDR3 is 18 amino acids long. CDR3 DNA sequence: TGTGCCGGCAGTCCGCAGGGGACTAGCGGATATAGCACAGATACGCAGTATTTT. Translating gives CAGSPQGTSGYSTDTQYF.

The chain joins TRBV28 to TRBJ2-7; 8 positions match TRBD2. The CDR3 is 14 residues long. The ends lost 7 bases at V and 2 bases at J; junction bases unmatched: 7. Germline V lookup: CDR1 MDHEN, CDR2 SYDVKM. In DNA, the CDR3 is TGTGCCAGCACAGCGGGAGCTCTCCCCTACGAGCAGTACTTC. Translating it yields CASTAGALPYEQYF.

The chain is built from TRBV28 and TRBJ2-7, with D unresolved. The CDR3 runs to 12 residues. V dropped 8 bases and J dropped 2 bases, with 10 bases sitting between them. Per germline, CDR1 MDHEN and CDR2 SYDVKM. The CDR3 is CASGSHPYEQYF. The DNA for the CDR3 is TGTGCCAGCGGATCCCACCCCTACGAGCAGTACTTC.

The rearrangement joins TRBV29-1 to TRBJ2-5; 10 bases map to TRBD1. The CDR3 contains 14 residues. Germline assignment: CDR1 SQVTM and CDR2 ANQGSEA. After removal of 8 bases from V and 4 bases from J, the junction contained 10 bases not matched to a gene. CDR3 residues: CSTNGQGGSETQYF. The CDR3 DNA follows: TGCAGCACCAATGGACAGGGGGGGTCAGAGACCCAGTACTTC.

V and J are TRBV20-1 and TRBJ2-5; TRBD2 agrees at 10 bases. This CDR3 spans 16 amino acids. CDR1 is DFQATT and CDR2 is SNEGSKA in the germline V gene (reference sequence). Germline trimming cut 0 bases from V and 11 bases from J; bases unmatched to any gene: 15. In DNA form, the CDR3 reads TGCAGTGCTAGAGACCCCCTAGCGGGAGAGGACAATGAGCAGTACTTC. Translation: CSARDPLAGEDNEQYF.

The table lists this clonotype with a few counts. The chain recombines TRBV7-2 with TRBJ2-3; 8 bases are shared with TRBD2. The J segment lost 0 bases and the V segment lost 0 bases, leaving 2 bases of the junction unmatched. CDR1 SGHTA and CDR2 FQGNSA come from the germline V gene. CDR3 length: 16 residues. This chain's CDR3 is CASSLAPSGSTDTQYF. The CDR3 DNA sequence: TGTGCCAGCAGCTTAGCGCCTAGCGGGAGCACAGATACGCAGTATTTT.

The sample holds a few counts of this clonotype. This sequence joins TRBV5-1 and TRBJ2-7; D may be TRBD2 (6 bases). CDR1 and CDR2 (germline): SGHRS, YFSETQ. This CDR3 contains 14 residues. V lost 0 bases, J lost 7 bases, and 14 bases lay in between. CDR3 DNA sequence: TGCGCCAGCAGCTTGGCGGGAGATGTTGGAGAGCAGTACTTC. It encodes CASSLAGDVGEQYF.

J is TRBJ1-5 and V is TRBV28; TRBD1 matches 9 bases. Germline V gives CDR1 MDHEN, CDR2 SYDVKM. This CDR3 comprises 15 residues. Losses at the gene ends were 8 bases for V and 0 bases for J; bases not matched to a gene: 5. The CDR3 DNA reads as TGTGCCAGCGGGACAGGGATTTATAGCAATCAGCCCCAGCATTTT. Translated: CASGTGIYSNQPQHF. Using reference TRBV28 and TRBJ1-5 for the parts outside the CDR3, the full variable domain is DVKVTQSSRYLVKRTGEKVFLECVQDMDHENMFWYRQDPGLGLRLIYFSYDVKMKEKGDIPEGYSVSREKKERFSLILESASTNQTSMYLCASGTGIYSNQPQHFGDGTRLSIL.